This T cell receptor (beta chain) was sequenced for a study of tumor and adjacent non-tumor tissue in lung cancer. Findings and limits, study-wide: Significantly higher TCR diversity was found in tumor than normal lung.

Three rounds of nested PCR, following a modified ARM-PCR protocol, produced the TCRbeta library. TCRdb ran MiXCR on the multiplex PCR reads and lists one entry per CDR3 protein. The table includes 90,000 to 100,000 distinct CDR3 sequences, roughly 80% detected once. RNA was extracted from bulk tissue without any cell sorting. More than 3 cm separated this lung sample from the edge of the tumor. On this clonotype: The antigen remains undetermined. At one end the junction does not follow the germline gene, possibly because of a read error.

The receptor was derived from a man aged 60 to 75 with small cell lung cancer. Sequenced input: distant non-tumor lung tissue.

The CDR3 bases are TGCAGCGTTGAAGCCTGGACAACAGATACGCAATATTTT. The encoded protein is CSVEAWTTDTQYF. The chain carries TRBV29-1 and TRBJ2-3; TRBD1 is a possible D gene (5 bases). Germline V gene sequence: CDR1 SQVTM, CDR2 ANQGSEA. The CDR3 length is 13 residues.